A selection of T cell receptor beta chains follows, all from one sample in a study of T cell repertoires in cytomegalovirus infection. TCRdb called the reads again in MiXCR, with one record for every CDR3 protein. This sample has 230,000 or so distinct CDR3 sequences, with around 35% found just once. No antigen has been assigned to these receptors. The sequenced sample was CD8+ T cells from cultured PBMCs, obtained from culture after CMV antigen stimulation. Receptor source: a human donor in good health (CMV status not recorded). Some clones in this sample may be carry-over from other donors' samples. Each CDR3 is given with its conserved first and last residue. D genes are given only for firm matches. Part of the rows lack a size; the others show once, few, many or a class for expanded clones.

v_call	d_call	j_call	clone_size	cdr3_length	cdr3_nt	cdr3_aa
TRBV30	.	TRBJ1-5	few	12	TGTGCCTGGGAACAGCCGGGGAGGGCCCAGCATTTT	CAWEQPGRAQHF
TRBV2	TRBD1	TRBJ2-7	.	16	TGTGCCAGCAGTGAGGCAGGGGGCCTCGCATTCTACGAGCAGTACTTC	CASSEAGGLAFYEQYF
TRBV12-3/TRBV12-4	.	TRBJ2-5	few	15	TGTGCCAGCAGGGCCGCGGCGGGGGCCGGAGAGACCCAGTACTTC	CASRAAAGAGETQYF
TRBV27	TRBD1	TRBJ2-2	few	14	TGTGCCAGTGGACAGGGCCGAGGCACCGGGGAGCTGTTTTTT	CASGQGRGTGELFF
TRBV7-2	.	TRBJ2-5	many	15	TGTGCCAGCAGCTTAGGGCAGGCATACCAAGAGACCCAGTACTTC	CASSLGQAYQETQYF
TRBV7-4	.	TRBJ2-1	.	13	TGTGCCAGCAGCCGGGACCTCGTAAATGAGCAGTTCTTC	CASSRDLVNEQFF
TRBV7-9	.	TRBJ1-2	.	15	TGTGCCAGCAGCTTAGTACGAGAACGGGACTATGGCTACACCTTC	CASSLVRERDYGYTF
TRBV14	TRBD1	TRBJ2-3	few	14	TGTGCCAGCAGCCAAGATGTGAGAGGGACAGCGCAGTATTTT	CASSQDVRGTAQYF
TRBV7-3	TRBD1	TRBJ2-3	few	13	TGTGCCAGCAGCCTGACAGGGTCAGATACGCAGTATTTT	CASSLTGSDTQYF
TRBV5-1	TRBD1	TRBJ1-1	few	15	TGCGCCAGCAGTTTCGGAGACAGGGGAAGTCCTGAAGCTTTCTTT	CASSFGDRGSPEAFF
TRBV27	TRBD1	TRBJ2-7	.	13	TGTGCCAGCAATGCCAGGGGGCAGAACGAGCAGTACTTC	CASNARGQNEQYF
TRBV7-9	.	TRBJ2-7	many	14	TGTGCCAGCAGCTTAGGGACGTCGTCCTACGAGCAGTACTTC	CASSLGTSSYEQYF
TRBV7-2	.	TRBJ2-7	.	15	TGTGCCAGCAGCTTAGCGTACGGGACTTCCTACGAGCAGTACTTC	CASSLAYGTSYEQYF
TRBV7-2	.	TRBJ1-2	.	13	TGTGCCAGCAGCTTGATTTCGACAGGTGACCCCTTCTTC	CASSLISTGDPFF
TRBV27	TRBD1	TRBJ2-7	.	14	TGTGCCAGCAGTACCGGGACAGGGGTATGGGAGCAGTACTTC	CASSTGTGVWEQYF
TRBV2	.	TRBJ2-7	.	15	TGTGCCAGCACTCAGGGTAGAGGAAACCCCTGGGAGCAGTACTTC	CASTQGRGNPWEQYF
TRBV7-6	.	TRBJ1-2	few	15	TGTGCCAGCAGCTTAGTGAGAGGGGTCCACTATGGCTACACCTTC	CASSLVRGVHYGYTF
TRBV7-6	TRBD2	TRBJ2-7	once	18	TGTGCCAGCAGCCCCGGGAGGGCCTACACGACCGGGGCTTCCGAGCAGTACTTC	CASSPGRAYTTGASEQYF
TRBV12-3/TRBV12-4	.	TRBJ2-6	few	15	TGTGCCAGCAGACTTAGGGGGGTTGGGGCCAACGTCCTGACTTTC	CASRLRGVGANVLTF
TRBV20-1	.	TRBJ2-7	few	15	TGCAGTGCTAGAGTCAGCCGCCTTTTCTCCTACGAGCAGTACTTC	CSARVSRLFSYEQYF
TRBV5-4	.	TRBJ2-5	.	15	TGTGCCAGCAGCTTGGAATGGGGGGACTTGGAGACCCAGTACTTC	CASSLEWGDLETQYF
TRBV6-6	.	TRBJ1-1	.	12	TGTGCCAGCAGTGCTGACAGATATGAAGCTTTCTTT	CASSADRYEAFF
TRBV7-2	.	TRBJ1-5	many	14	TGTGCCAGCAGCTTAGAACTCGGTCATCAGCCCCAGCATTTT	CASSLELGHQPQHF
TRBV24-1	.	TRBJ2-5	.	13	TGTGCCACCCCTATTGCAGGGCCAGAGACCCAGTACTTC	CATPIAGPETQYF
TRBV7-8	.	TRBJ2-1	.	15	TGTGCCAGCAGCCCTCATCGTAGGAGGACGAATGAGCAGTTCTTC	CASSPHRRRTNEQFF
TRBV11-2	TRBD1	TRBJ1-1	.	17	TGTGCCAGCAGCGCATGGACAGGGACCTCGTCGGGGACTGAAGCTTTCTTT	CASSAWTGTSSGTEAFF
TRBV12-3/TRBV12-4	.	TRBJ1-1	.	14	TGTGCCAGCACCTGGGGCAGGTCGAACACTGAAGCTTTCTTT	CASTWGRSNTEAFF
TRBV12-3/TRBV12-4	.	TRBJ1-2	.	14	TGTGCCATCATCCCGAGAGGACCGCCATATGGCTACACCTTC	CAIIPRGPPYGYTF
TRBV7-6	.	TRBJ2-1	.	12	TGTGCCAGCAGCTCTATAGGAGGTGAGCAGTTCTTC	CASSSIGGEQFF
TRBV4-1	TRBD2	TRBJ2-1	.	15	TGCGCCAGCAGCCCCTTGGGAGGGATGGCGGATGAGCAGTTCTTC	CASSPLGGMADEQFF
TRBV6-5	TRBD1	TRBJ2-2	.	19	TGTGCCAGCAGACCGACCGGGACAGGGGCGCCGGAGCTCGCCGGGGAGCTGTTTTTT	CASRPTGTGAPELAGELFF
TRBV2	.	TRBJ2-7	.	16	TGTGCCAGCAGTGTGTCGCCGGGCAGGCGCATCTACGAGCAGTACTTC	CASSVSPGRRIYEQYF
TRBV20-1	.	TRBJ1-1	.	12	TGCAGTGCTAGACAGGGCTACTCTGAAGCTTTCTTT	CSARQGYSEAFF
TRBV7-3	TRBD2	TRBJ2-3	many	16	TGTGCCAGCAGCCCCGAGACTAGCGGGGCGACCAATACGCAGTATTTT	CASSPETSGATNTQYF
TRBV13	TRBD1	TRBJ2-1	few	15	TGTGCCAGCAGCTTAGAGGGGACAGGGAACAATGAGCAGTTCTTC	CASSLEGTGNNEQFF
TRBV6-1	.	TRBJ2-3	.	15	TGTGCCGGGGGCGGCGGGGCGGACCCCCGGGATACGCAGTATTTT	CAGGGGADPRDTQYF
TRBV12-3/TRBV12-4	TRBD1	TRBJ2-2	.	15	TGTGCCAGCAGTCCCTATCGACAGGGCACCGGGGAGCTGTTTTTT	CASSPYRQGTGELFF
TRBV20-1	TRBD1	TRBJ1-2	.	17	TGCAGTGCCGACCACCCCGGGACAGGGCTTCGCGGCTATGGCTACACCTTC	CSADHPGTGLRGYGYTF
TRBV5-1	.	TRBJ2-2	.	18	TGCGCCAGCAGCTCGCGAACCACAGGGGGGAGGGACACCGGGGAGCTGTTTTTT	CASSSRTTGGRDTGELFF